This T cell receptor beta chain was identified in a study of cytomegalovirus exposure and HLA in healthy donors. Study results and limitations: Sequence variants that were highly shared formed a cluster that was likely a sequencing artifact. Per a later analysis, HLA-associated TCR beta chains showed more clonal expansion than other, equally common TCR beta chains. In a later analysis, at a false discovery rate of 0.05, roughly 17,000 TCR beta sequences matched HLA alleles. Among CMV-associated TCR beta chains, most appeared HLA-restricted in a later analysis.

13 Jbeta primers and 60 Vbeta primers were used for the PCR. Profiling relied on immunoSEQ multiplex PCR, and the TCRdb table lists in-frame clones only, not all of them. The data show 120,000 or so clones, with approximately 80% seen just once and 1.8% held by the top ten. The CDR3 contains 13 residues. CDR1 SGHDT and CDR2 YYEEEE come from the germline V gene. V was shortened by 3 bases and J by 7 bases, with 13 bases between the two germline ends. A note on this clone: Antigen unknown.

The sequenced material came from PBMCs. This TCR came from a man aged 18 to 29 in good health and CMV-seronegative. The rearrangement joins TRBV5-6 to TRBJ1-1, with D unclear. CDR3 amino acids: CASSWAGGSEAFF. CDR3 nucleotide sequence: TGTGCCAGCAGCTGGGCCGGTGGAAGTGAAGCTTTCTTT.